A single sample gave rise to the 25 T cell receptor beta chains below, sequenced in a study of monozygotic twins with inflammatory bowel disease. TCRdb reprocessed the 5' RACE reads and stores each CDR3 protein as one record, lacking DNA. The sample has about 300,000 distinct CDR3 sequences. Specimen: blood. Every receptor here comes from a human donor with ulcerative colitis or Crohn's disease, or a healthy co-twin of an affected twin (not recorded which).

J is TRBJ2-7 and V is TRBV4-2; TCRdb selects TRBD1, and the lack of DNA leaves this call unchecked. Germline values: CDR1 LGHNA, CDR2 YNFKEQ. The CDR3 runs 15 residues. The CDR3 sequence: CASSGPGTETYEQYF.

The gene calls are TRBV28 and TRBJ1-2; TCRdb returns TRBD1, unconfirmable since there is no DNA. The CDR3 extends over 14 amino acids. Looked up from germline, CDR1 is MDHEN and CDR2 is SYDVKM. The CDR3 is CASSRGNTNYGYTF.

The V call is TRBV19, the J call TRBJ2-7; the D gene TCRdb calls, TRBD1, cannot be checked with no DNA. This CDR3 spans 15 amino acids. In germline, CDR1 is LNHDA, CDR2 SQIVND (reference sequence). CDR3 in amino acids: CASSMQSDSDYEQYF.

This sequence joins TRBV27 and TRBJ2-1; with no DNA, the TCRdb D assignment of TRBD2 cannot be verified. There are 15 residues in the CDR3. Germline V gene lookup returns CDR1 MNHEY and CDR2 SMNVEV (reference sequence). The CDR3 protein is CASSLRPREVNEQFF.

The chain joins TRBV12-3 or TRBV12-4 to TRBJ2-7; TCRdb lists TRBD2, though no DNA is available to test this call. The CDR3 is 11 amino acids. CDR3 in amino acids: CASSRTGEQYF.

V usage is TRBV6-2 or TRBV6-3 and J usage is TRBJ2-1; TCRdb's D call, TRBD2, is unchecked because there is no DNA. The CDR3 extends over 16 amino acids. Germline V CDR1 and CDR2: MNHEY, SVGEGT. CDR3 amino acids: CASSYSPWRSYNEQFF.

V gene TRBV12-3 or TRBV12-4 combines with J gene TRBJ2-3; absent DNA, TCRdb's TRBD1 call cannot be checked. The CDR3 spans 13 residues. The CDR3 spells CASRMGGTDTQYF.

This chain links TRBV18 with TRBJ2-3; checking the TCRdb D call of TRBD1 is not possible without DNA. Germline CDR1 and CDR2: KGHSH and LQKENI. The length of the CDR3 is 17 residues. CDR3: CASSPPSSGAPTDTQYF.

This chain links TRBV20-1 with TRBJ2-7; as DNA is missing, the TRBD2 call by TCRdb cannot be tested. CDR3 length: 12 residues. Germline V lookup: CDR1 DFQATT, CDR2 SNEGSKA (reference sequence). CDR3 sequence: CSAAGLVYEQYF.

The rearrangement joins TRBV7-2 to TRBJ1-6; TCRdb outputs TRBD1, but without DNA this stays unchecked. The CDR3 covers 17 residues. CDR1 and CDR2 (germline): SGHTA, FQGNSA. The CDR3 here is CASSFLQGLTYNSPLHF.

The J gene is TRBJ2-3, the V gene TRBV2; TCRdb designates TRBD2, a call that cannot be tested without DNA. Germline CDR1 and CDR2: SNHLY and FYNNEI. This CDR3 region has 21 residues. The CDR3 sequence: CASSEGLGVASGALPADTQYF. Full variable domain (remainder filled in from reference TRBV2 and TRBJ2-3): EPEVTQTPSHQVTQMGQEVILRCVPISNHLYFYWYRQILGQKVEFLVSFYNNEISEKSEIFDDQFSVERPDGSNFTLKIRSTKLEDSAMYFCASSEGLGVASGALPADTQYFGPGTRLTVL.

The chain links TRBV30 to TRBJ1-2. The CDR3 loop spans 13 amino acids. The germline CDR1 and CDR2 sequences are GTSNPN and SVGIG (reference sequence). CDR3 region: CAWSYRVYYGYTF.

The chain couples TRBV5-1 to TRBJ2-3; as DNA is missing, the TRBD2 call by TCRdb cannot be tested. CDR1 is SGHRS, CDR2 YFSETQ, per germline. This CDR3 region has 14 residues. The CDR3 here is CASSSSGGSDTQYF.

The chain combines TRBV2 with TRBJ2-1; TCRdb picks TRBD2, but there is no DNA to check that call. This CDR3 has 16 amino acids. Germline CDR1 reads SNHLY; CDR2 reads FYNNEI. CDR3 sequence reads: CASRITSGGSSNEQFF.

V usage is TRBV5-1 and J usage is TRBJ2-5; the TCRdb call, TRBD1, lacks DNA for checking. Germline CDR1 reads SGHRS; CDR2 reads YFSETQ. The CDR3 loop spans 18 amino acids. CDR3 protein: CASSSLSDRGPYQETQYF.

The V and J genes are TRBV24-1 and TRBJ2-1. The CDR3 sequence is 12 residues long. Germline values: CDR1 KGHDR, CDR2 SFDVKD. CDR3: CATSDFTNEQFF.

CDR3 loop: CASSKGPPDTQYF. The chain combines TRBV4-3 with TRBJ2-3; the TCRdb D gene call, TRBD2, has no DNA to confirm it. CDR1 LGHNA and CDR2 YSLEER come from the germline V gene. The CDR3 runs to 13 residues.

This chain uses TRBV28 with TRBJ2-5; TCRdb's D call of TRBD2 is untestable without DNA. This CDR3 region has 14 residues. Germline CDR1 is MDHEN and CDR2 is SYDVKM. CDR3: CASSLPQRAETQYF.

The chain joins TRBV20-1 to TRBJ2-1; TCRdb reports TRBD2, a call that lacks DNA to check it against. Germline V gives CDR1 DFQATT, CDR2 SNEGSKA (reference sequence). This CDR3 has 16 amino acids. CDR3 protein: CSARDQRQGRYNEQFF.

The V call is TRBV15, the J call TRBJ2-3; TCRdb's D gene call, TRBD1, goes unchecked for lack of DNA. The germline V gene has CDR1 LNHNV and CDR2 YYDKDF (reference sequence). This CDR3 has 16 residues. This chain's CDR3 is CATSRAPATSTDTQYF.

V and J are TRBV28 and TRBJ2-5; the TRBD2 assignment by TCRdb is unverifiable without DNA. The CDR3 is 15 residues long. CDR1 and CDR2 from the germline V gene are MDHEN and SYDVKM. CDR3 sequence: CASSTLSGGQETQYF.

The chain recombines TRBV12-3 or TRBV12-4 with TRBJ2-7; TCRdb proposes TRBD1, but this gene call is untestable without DNA. The CDR3 length is 14 residues. The CDR3 sequence is CASSFKDRGDEQYF.

The CDR3 loop reads CASSQDAGGRTYGYTF. The J gene is TRBJ1-2, the V gene TRBV4-3. CDR3 length: 16 amino acids. CDR1 and CDR2 from the germline V gene are LGHNA and YSLEER.

This chain uses TRBV27 with TRBJ2-5; TCRdb selects TRBD2, and the lack of DNA leaves this call unchecked. The CDR3 totals 16 residues. Germline CDR1 reads MNHEY; CDR2 reads SMNVEV (reference sequence). CDR3 residues: CASKLGLAGGQETQYF.

The gene calls are TRBV7-2 and TRBJ1-5. The CDR3 has 13 amino acids. Germline V gene data show CDR1 as SGHTA and CDR2 as FQGNSA. This CDR3 reads CASSLAQTQPQHF.